Listed here are 13 T cell receptor beta chains from one sample, sequenced in a study of shared clonotypes between healthy human individuals. Naive CD8 cells lacked CD45RO and underwent positive selection for CCR7, leaving out terminally differentiated effector memory CD45RA+ cells. Clones were read by immunoSEQ multiplex PCR, and TCRdb kept only the in-frame ones, dropping some. Among about 2 million clones listed, less than 95% were seen once. The specimen sequenced was naive CD8+ T cells sorted from blood. The receptors here all came from a man aged 18 to 30 in good health.

The V call is TRBV18, the J call TRBJ1-2, with 8 bases fitting TRBD1. The V gene's germline CDR1 is KGHSH and CDR2 LQKENI. With 3 bases clipped from V and 3 bases from J, the junction kept 6 bases outside the gene matches. The CDR3 runs to 15 residues. CDR3 loop: CASSPVKTGDYGYTF. CDR3 DNA sequence: TGTGCCAGCTCACCCGTTAAGACAGGGGACTATGGCTACACCTTC.

Regarding this clone: This CDR3 is also generated by other DNA sequences in the sample. This chain joins TRBV11-2 and TRBJ2-1; 7 bases fit TRBD2. J lost 2 bases, V lost 0 bases, and 4 bases had no gene match. The CDR3 contains 16 residues. The germline gives CDR1 SGHAT, CDR2 FQNNGV. The CDR3 sequence: CASSLDPGGPYNEQFF. The CDR3 DNA reads TGTGCCAGCAGCTTAGATCCGGGAGGCCCCTACAATGAGCAGTTCTTC.

The chain uses TRBV7-9 and TRBJ2-5, with D possibly being TRBD1 or TRBD2 (5 bases each). The germline V gene encodes CDR1 SEHNR and CDR2 FQNEAQ (reference sequence). The CDR3 is 16 amino acids. The ends were cut back, 5 bases at V and 4 bases at J, with 20 bases in the middle. This CDR3 reads CASSPWDGRPGETQYF. The DNA of the CDR3 is TGTGCCAGCAGCCCCTGGGACGGCCGGCCGGGAGAGACCCAGTACTTC.

J is TRBJ2-7 and V is TRBV10-1; 8 bases fit TRBD2. The V gene end was trimmed by 4 bases and the J gene end by 0 bases; junction bases not matched to a gene: 5. The CDR3 contains 15 residues. The V gene's germline CDR1 is WNHNN and CDR2 SYGVQD (reference sequence). The CDR3 sequence is CASSAISGASYEQYF. CDR3 coding DNA: TGCGCCAGCAGTGCGATTAGCGGGGCCTCCTACGAGCAGTACTTC.

The chain is built from TRBV2 and TRBJ2-7; TRBD1 is a possible D gene (6 bases). Trimming left V 2 bases short and J 3 bases short, with 14 bases between. CDR3 length: 15 amino acids. Germline loops: CDR1 SNHLY, CDR2 FYNNEI. The CDR3 is CASSESSGALYEQYF. The CDR3 DNA reads TGTGCCAGCAGTGAAAGCTCAGGGGCCCTCTACGAGCAGTACTTC.

The chain couples TRBV19 to TRBJ1-2; the D gene is possibly TRBD1 (5 bases). V lost 8 bases and J lost 6, with 16 bases in between. The CDR3 runs to 13 residues. Per germline, CDR1 LNHDA and CDR2 SQIVND (reference sequence). CDR3 region: CASDFGAGNGYTF. CDR3 in DNA: TGTGCCAGTGACTTCGGGGCGGGGAATGGCTACACCTTC.

V usage is TRBV10-2 and J usage is TRBJ1-5; D remains unclear. This CDR3 region has 14 residues. V was shortened by 5 bases and J by 2 bases, with 10 bases between the two germline ends. Germline V gives CDR1 WSHSY, CDR2 SAAADI. CDR3 bases: TGCGCCAGCAGTCCGAGACCTGGCAATCAGCCCCAGCATTTT. This encodes CASSPRPGNQPQHF.

The chain links TRBV27 to TRBJ2-7; D is unclear. The CDR3 sequence is 13 residues long. CDR1 MNHEY and CDR2 SMNVEV come from the germline V gene (reference sequence). The V end was cut by 3 bases, the J end by 3 bases, with 9 bases between. CDR3 bases: TGTGCCAGCAGTTTGACCCTTCGCTACGAGCAGTACTTC. Translated: CASSLTLRYEQYF.

Written as DNA, the CDR3 is TGTGCCAGCAGTCCTACAGGCTTCCAAGAGACCCAGTACTTC. Protein: CASSPTGFQETQYF. V is TRBV28 and J is TRBJ2-5; D may be TRBD1 (5 bases). The CDR3 sequence is 14 residues long. In germline, CDR1 is MDHEN, CDR2 SYDVKM. V was clipped by 5 bases and J by 1 base, with 11 bases between them.

Concerning this clone itself: The same CDR3 can be traced to other DNA sequences in this sample. V and J are TRBV7-8 and TRBJ2-3; D perhaps matches TRBD2 (7 bases). From germline, CDR1 is SGHVS and CDR2 FQNEAQ. V gave up 1 base and J gave up 0 bases, with 11 bases separating them. This CDR3 is 16 amino acids long. In nucleotides, the CDR3 is TGTGCCAGCAGCTTAGAGGGGGGGCTTAGCACAGATACGCAGTATTTT. Translation gives CASSLEGGLSTDTQYF.

V usage is TRBV7-6 and J usage is TRBJ2-7; weak D call: TRBD2 (6 bases). This CDR3 is 15 amino acids long. CDR1 is SGHVS, CDR2 FNYEAQ, per germline. The V end was cut by 5 bases, the J end by 0 bases, with 14 bases between. Here the CDR3 reads CASSQEAGPSYEQYF. CDR3 sequence (DNA): TGTGCCAGCAGCCAAGAAGCGGGCCCCTCCTACGAGCAGTACTTC.

The CDR3 DNA follows: TGCGCCAGCAGCCGGGGAGGAGATACGCAGTATTTT. This codes for CASSRGGDTQYF. The chain is built from TRBV5-1 and TRBJ2-3, with TRBD2 as a possible D gene (6 bases). CDR1 SGHRS and CDR2 YFSETQ come from the germline V gene. CDR3 size: 12 residues. V lost 4 bases, J lost 5 bases, and 8 bases lay in between.

The chain uses TRBV10-2 and TRBJ1-4, with D hard to call. With 7 bases removed from V and 5 bases from J, the gap between germline ends came to 14 bases. Germline V gene lookup returns CDR1 WSHSY and CDR2 SAAADI. The CDR3 is 14 amino acids. This CDR3 is CASTQSWENEKLFF. CDR3 in DNA: TGCGCCAGCACCCAGTCCTGGGAGAATGAAAAACTGTTTTTT.